This T cell receptor beta chain was obtained from a study of cytomegalovirus exposure and HLA in healthy donors. The PCR had 60 Vbeta and 13 Jbeta primers. Repertoires were generated with immunoSEQ multiplex PCR, while TCRdb's copy carries only in-frame clones and drops some. The table records around 150,000 clones, around 78% of them present only once. This CDR3 is 17 amino acids long. The germline gives CDR1 PRHDT, CDR2 FYEKMQ (reference sequence). After removal of 8 bases from V and 3 bases from J, the junction contained 14 bases not matched to a gene. The receptor's source is a male donor in good health and CMV-seronegative. The rearrangement links TRBV13 to TRBJ1-2; TRBD1 aligns across 11 bases. The sequenced sample consisted of PBMCs. The CDR3 spells CASRIGQGAIVDYGYTF. The CDR3 DNA is TGTGCCAGCCGCATCGGACAGGGGGCGATCGTAGACTATGGCTACACCTTC.